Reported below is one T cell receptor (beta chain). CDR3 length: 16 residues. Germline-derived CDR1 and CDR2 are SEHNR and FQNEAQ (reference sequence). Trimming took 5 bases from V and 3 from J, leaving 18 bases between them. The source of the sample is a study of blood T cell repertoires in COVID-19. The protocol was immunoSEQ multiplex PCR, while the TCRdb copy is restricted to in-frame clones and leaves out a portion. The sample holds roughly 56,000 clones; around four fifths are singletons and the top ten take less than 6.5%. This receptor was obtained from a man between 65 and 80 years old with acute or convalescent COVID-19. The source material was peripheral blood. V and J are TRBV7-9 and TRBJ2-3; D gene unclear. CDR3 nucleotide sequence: TGTGCCAGCAGCCCCCCTGAGGCATCGGGTACAGATACGCAGTATTTT. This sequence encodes CASSPPEASGTDTQYF.